This TCR beta chain comes out of a study of patients and donors after allogeneic stem cell transplantation. TCRdb redid the calling of the RT-PCR reads with MiXCR, one entry per CDR3 protein. The sample has roughly 960,000 distinct CDR3 sequences; under 20% are singletons. The V segment lost 6 bases and the J segment 2 bases; nucleotides outside the gene matches: 9. This CDR3 has 15 residues. Germline lookup yields CDR1 MNHEY and CDR2 SMNVEV (reference sequence). The sequenced sample consisted of blood, either unsorted or a sorted T cell fraction (not recorded which). The chain recombines TRBV27 with TRBJ2-5; TRBD2 matches 7 bases. The receptor was isolated from a human donor who was either an allogeneic HSCT recipient or a stem cell or donor lymphocyte infusion donor (not recorded which). It is not recorded whose cells these are; they may come from a transplant donor. As DNA, the CDR3 is TGTGCCAGCAGGTTGGGGGGGAGAAGGCAAGAGACCCAGTACTTC. Residues: CASRLGGRRQETQYF.